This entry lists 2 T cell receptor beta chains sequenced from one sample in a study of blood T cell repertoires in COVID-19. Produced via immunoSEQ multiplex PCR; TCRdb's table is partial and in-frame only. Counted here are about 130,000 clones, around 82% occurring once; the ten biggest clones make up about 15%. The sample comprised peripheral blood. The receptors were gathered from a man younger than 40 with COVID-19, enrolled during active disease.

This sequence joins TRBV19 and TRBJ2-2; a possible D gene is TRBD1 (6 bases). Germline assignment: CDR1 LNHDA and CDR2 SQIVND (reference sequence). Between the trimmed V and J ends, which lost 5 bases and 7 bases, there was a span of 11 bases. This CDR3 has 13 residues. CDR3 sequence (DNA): TGTGCCAGTAGTCCCGGGACACACGGGGAGCTGTTTTTT. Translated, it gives CASSPGTHGELFF. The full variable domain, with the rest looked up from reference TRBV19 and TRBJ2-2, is DGGITQSPKYLFRKEGQNVTLSCEQNLNHDAMYWYRQDPGQGLRLIYYSQIVNDFQKGDIAEGYSVSREKKESFPLTVTSAQKNPTAFYLCASSPGTHGELFFGEGSRLTVL.

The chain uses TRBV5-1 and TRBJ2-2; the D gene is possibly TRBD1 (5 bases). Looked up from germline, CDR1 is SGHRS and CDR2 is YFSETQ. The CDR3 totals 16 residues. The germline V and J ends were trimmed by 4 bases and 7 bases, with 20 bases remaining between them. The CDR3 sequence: CASSGHPKGRSGELFF. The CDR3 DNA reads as TGCGCCAGCAGCGGACATCCAAAGGGTCGTAGCGGGGAGCTGTTTTTT.